Listed here is a single T cell receptor beta chain. Its specificity is not known. This sample stems from a study of metastatic and nonmetastatic thyroid tumors. TCRdb re-called the PCR reads through MiXCR. The sample has around 38,000 clones, over 25% seen once. Points from the study as a whole: Reported TCR beta diversity, measured in blood and tumor, was significantly higher for malignant thyroid tumors than for benign nodules.

The CDR3 loop spans 18 amino acids. The ends lost 4 bases at V and 0 bases at J; junction bases unmatched: 14. In germline, CDR1 is DFQATT, CDR2 SNEGSKA (reference sequence). Thyroid surgery took place with no prior treatment in any patient. The receptor's source is a male donor with papillary thyroid cancer or a benign thyroid nodule (not recorded which). Some clones in this sample may be carry-over from other donors' samples. The sequenced sample was blood. The V call is TRBV20-1, the J call TRBJ1-5; 8 bases line up with TRBD1. The DNA for the CDR3 is TGCAGTGCTATGGGTCAGGGGGCGGTGGTCGGTAGCAATCAGCCCCAGCATTTT. This translates into CSAMGQGAVVGSNQPQHF.